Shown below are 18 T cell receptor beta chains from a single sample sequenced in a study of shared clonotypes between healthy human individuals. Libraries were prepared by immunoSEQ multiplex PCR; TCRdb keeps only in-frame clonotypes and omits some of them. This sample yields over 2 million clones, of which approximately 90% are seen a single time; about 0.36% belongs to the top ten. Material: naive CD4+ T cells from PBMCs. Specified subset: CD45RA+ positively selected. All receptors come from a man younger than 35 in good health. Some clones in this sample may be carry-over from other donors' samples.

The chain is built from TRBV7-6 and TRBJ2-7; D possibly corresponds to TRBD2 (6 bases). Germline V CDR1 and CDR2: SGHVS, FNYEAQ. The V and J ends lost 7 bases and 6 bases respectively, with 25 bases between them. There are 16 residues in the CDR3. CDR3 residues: CASTPGSVAASREQYF. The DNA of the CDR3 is TGTGCCAGCACCCCCGGGTCGGTAGCGGCCTCTCGCGAGCAGTACTTC.

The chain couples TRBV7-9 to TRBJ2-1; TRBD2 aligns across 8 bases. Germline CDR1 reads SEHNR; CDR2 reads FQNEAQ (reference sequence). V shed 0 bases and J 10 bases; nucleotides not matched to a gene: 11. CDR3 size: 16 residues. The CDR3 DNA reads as TGTGCCAGCAGCTTAGCGCTGGGACTAGGGGATTTGGAGCAGTTCTTC. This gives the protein CASSLALGLGDLEQFF. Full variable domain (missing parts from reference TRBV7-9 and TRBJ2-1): DTGVSQNPRHKITKRGQNVTFRCDPISEHNRLYWYRQTLGQGPEFLTYFQNEAQLEKSRLLSDRFSAERPKGSFSTLEIQRTEQGDSAMYLCASSLALGLGDLEQFFGPGTRLTVL.

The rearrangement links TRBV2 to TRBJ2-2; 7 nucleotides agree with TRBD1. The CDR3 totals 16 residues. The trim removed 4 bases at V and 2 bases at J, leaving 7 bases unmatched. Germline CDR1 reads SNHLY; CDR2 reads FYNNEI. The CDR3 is CASSVLGTDNTGELFF. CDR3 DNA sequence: TGTGCCAGCAGTGTCCTAGGGACAGACAACACCGGGGAGCTGTTTTTT.

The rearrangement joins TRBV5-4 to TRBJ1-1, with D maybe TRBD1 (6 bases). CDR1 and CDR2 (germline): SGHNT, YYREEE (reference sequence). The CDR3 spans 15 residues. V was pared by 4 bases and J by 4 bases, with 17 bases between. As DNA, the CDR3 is TGTGCCAGCAGCCAGAATGCGGGGGCCGGCACTGAAGCTTTCTTT. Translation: CASSQNAGAGTEAFF.

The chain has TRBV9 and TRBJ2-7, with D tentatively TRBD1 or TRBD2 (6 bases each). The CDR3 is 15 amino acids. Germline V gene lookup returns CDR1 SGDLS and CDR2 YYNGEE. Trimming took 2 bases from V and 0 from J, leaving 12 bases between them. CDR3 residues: CASSVGGHDSYEQYF. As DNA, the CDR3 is TGTGCCAGCAGCGTTGGGGGGCATGACTCCTACGAGCAGTACTTC.

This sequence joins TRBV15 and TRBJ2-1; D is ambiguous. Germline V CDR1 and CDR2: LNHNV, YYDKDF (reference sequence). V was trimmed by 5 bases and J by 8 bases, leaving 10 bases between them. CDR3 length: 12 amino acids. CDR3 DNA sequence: TGTGCCACCAGCCCCCCCGTCTATGAGCAGTTCTTC. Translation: CATSPPVYEQFF.

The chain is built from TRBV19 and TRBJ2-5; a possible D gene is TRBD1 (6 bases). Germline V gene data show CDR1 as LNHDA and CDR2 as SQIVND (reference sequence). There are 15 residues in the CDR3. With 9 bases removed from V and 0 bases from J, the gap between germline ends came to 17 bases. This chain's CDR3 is CASSITGHYQETQYF. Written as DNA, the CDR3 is TGTGCCAGCTCGATAACGGGACACTACCAAGAGACCCAGTACTTC.

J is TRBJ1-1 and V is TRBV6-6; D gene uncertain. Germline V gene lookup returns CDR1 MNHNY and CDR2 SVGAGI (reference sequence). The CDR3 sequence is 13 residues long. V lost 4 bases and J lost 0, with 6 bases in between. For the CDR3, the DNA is TGTGCCAGCAGTTTAACAGTGAACACTGAAGCTTTCTTT. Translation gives CASSLTVNTEAFF.

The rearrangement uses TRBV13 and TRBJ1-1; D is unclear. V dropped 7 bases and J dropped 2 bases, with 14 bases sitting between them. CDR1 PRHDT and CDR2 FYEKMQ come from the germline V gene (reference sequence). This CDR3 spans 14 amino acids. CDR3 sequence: CASTLKTLNTEAFF. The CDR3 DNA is TGTGCCAGCACCCTCAAGACCTTAAACACTGAAGCTTTCTTT. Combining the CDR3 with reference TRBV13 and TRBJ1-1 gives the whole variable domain AAGVIQSPRHLIKEKRETATLKCYPIPRHDTVYWYQQGPGQDPQFLISFYEKMQSDKGSIPDRFSAQQFSDYHSELNMSSLELGDSALYFCASTLKTLNTEAFFGQGTRLTVV.

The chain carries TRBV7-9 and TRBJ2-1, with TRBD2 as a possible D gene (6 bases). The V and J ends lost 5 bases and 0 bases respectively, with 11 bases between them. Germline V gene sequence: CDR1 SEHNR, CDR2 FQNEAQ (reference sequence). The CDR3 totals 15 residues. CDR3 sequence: CASSGDWSSYNEQFF. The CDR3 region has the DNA TGTGCCAGCAGCGGGGACTGGAGCTCCTACAATGAGCAGTTCTTC.

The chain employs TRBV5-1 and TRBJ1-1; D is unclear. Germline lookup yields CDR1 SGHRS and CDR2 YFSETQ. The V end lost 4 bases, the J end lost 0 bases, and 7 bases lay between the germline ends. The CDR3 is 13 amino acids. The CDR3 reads CASSEPLNTEAFF. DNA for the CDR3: TGCGCCAGCAGCGAACCCTTGAACACTGAAGCTTTCTTT.

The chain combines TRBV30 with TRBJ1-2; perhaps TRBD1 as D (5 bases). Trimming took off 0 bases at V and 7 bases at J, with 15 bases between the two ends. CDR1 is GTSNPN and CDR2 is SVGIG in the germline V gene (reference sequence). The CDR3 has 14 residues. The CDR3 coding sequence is TGTGCCTGGAGTGTATTTACAGCGGGGCTTGGCTACACCTTC. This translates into CAWSVFTAGLGYTF.

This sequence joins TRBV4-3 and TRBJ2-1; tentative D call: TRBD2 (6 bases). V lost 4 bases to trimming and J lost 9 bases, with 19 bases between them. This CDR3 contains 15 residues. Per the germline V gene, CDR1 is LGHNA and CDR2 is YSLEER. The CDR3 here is CASSPRNFSGGEQFF. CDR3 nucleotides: TGCGCCAGCAGCCCCCGGAATTTTTCCGGGGGTGAGCAGTTCTTC.

The CDR3 reads CASSETGRYNEKLFF. The DNA of the CDR3 is TGTGCCAGCAGTGAAACGGGACGGTATAATGAAAAACTGTTTTTT. J is TRBJ1-4 and V is TRBV2; a weak D match, TRBD1 (5 bases). This CDR3 has 15 amino acids. The germline V and J ends were trimmed by 2 bases and 4 bases, with 11 bases remaining between them. CDR1 is SNHLY and CDR2 is FYNNEI in the germline V gene.

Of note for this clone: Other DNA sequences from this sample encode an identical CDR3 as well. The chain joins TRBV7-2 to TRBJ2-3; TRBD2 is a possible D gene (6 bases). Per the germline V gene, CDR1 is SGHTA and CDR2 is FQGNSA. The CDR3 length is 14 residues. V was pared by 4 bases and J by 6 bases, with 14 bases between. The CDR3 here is CASSSGGGTDTQYF. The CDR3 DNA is TGTGCCAGCAGCTCCGGTGGCGGGACCGATACGCAGTATTTT.

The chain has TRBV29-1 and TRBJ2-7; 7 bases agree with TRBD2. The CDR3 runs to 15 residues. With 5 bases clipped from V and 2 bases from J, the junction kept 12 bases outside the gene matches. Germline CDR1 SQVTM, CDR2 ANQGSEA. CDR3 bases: TGCAGCGTTTGTGACCGGGACGGGGGGACCTACGAGCAGTACTTC. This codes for CSVCDRDGGTYEQYF.

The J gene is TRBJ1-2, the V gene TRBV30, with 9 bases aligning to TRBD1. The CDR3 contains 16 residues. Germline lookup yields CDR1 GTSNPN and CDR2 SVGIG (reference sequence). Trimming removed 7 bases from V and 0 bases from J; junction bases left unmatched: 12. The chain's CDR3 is CALLPGQGITNYGYTF. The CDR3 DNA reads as TGTGCCTTGCTGCCCGGACAGGGGATAACTAACTATGGCTACACCTTC.

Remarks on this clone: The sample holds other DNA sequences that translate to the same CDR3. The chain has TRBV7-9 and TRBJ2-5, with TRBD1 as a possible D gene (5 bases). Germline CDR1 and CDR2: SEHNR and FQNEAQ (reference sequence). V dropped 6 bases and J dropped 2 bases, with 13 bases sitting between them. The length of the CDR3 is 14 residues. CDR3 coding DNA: TGTGCCAGCAGTCGAACAGGATCACAAGAGACCCAGTACTTC. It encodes CASSRTGSQETQYF. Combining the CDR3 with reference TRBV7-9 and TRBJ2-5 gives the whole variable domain DTGVSQNPRHKITKRGQNVTFRCDPISEHNRLYWYRQTLGQGPEFLTYFQNEAQLEKSRLLSDRFSAERPKGSFSTLEIQRTEQGDSAMYLCASSRTGSQETQYFGPGTRLLVL.